This entry lists 31 T cell receptor beta chains sequenced from one sample in a study of T cells of healthy individuals. One entry per CDR3 protein, called by TCRdb with MiXCR from the 5' RACE reads. Of 55,000 to 65,000 distinct CDR3 sequences in the sample, 15% to 20% were seen once. The receptors were sampled from a human donor in good health.

This clonotype occurred a few times. V is TRBV12-3 or TRBV12-4 and J is TRBJ2-1, with D possibly being TRBD1 (6 bases). The CDR3 is 17 amino acids. The germline V and J ends were trimmed by 0 bases and 6 bases, with 18 bases remaining between them. CDR3 residues: CASSLARGQGRVNEQFF. The CDR3 region has the DNA TGTGCCAGCAGTTTAGCCCGCGGGCAGGGGCGCGTCAATGAGCAGTTCTTC.

This clonotype has only a few counts. This chain joins TRBV9 and TRBJ1-1; D is uncertain. This CDR3 has 15 amino acids. Germline CDR1 reads SGDLS; CDR2 reads YYNGEE. Trimming removed 0 bases at V and 0 bases at J, with 9 bases between. The CDR3 nucleotides are TGTGCCAGCAGCGTAGGGCCCTCCTTGAACACTGAAGCTTTCTTT. Its translation: CASSVGPSLNTEAFF.

This clonotype has more than one count but fewer than ten. The chain couples TRBV4-1 to TRBJ2-1, with no clear D. The CDR3 consists of 15 residues. The germline CDR1 and CDR2 sequences are MGHRA and YSYEKL. Between the trimmed V and J ends, which lost 1 base and 2 bases, there was a span of 9 bases. In nucleotides, the CDR3 is TGCGCCAGCAGCCAAGTCTCCGCAGCCTACAATGAGCAGTTCTTC. Translated: CASSQVSAAYNEQFF.

Points on this clonotype: Sequence at one end of the junction differs from germline and may be a read error. CDR3 sequence: CTSSQGGQGTDTQYF. In DNA, the CDR3 is TGCACCAGCAGCCAAGGGGGACAGGGCACAGATACGCAGTATTTT. The gene calls are TRBV4-3 and TRBJ2-3, with TRBD1 matching 8 bases. CDR3 length equals 15 residues. Looked up from germline, CDR1 is LGHNA and CDR2 is YSLEER.

The chain employs TRBV5-1 and TRBJ2-7, with unresolved D. Germline V gene lookup returns CDR1 SGHRS and CDR2 YFSETQ. The CDR3 sequence is 11 residues long. Trimming stripped 2 bases from V and 5 bases from J, with 5 bases between. CDR3 nucleotide sequence: TGCGCCAGCAGCTTAAATGACGAGCAGTACTTC. Translated: CASSLNDEQYF.

This sequence joins TRBV20-1 and TRBJ2-5; a weak D match, TRBD1 (5 bases). CDR1 is DFQATT and CDR2 is SNEGSKA in the germline V gene (reference sequence). The CDR3 extends over 14 amino acids. Trimming stripped 3 bases from V and 2 bases from J, with 13 bases between. Here the CDR3 DNA reads TGCAGTGCTAGCCCAGGGTCCCTTCAAGAGACCCAGTACTTC. Protein sequence: CSASPGSLQETQYF.

In its sample, this clonotype was seen a few times. This chain uses TRBV29-1 with TRBJ2-7; the D gene is possibly TRBD1 (6 bases). The germline gives CDR1 SQVTM, CDR2 ANQGSEA. V was shortened by 5 bases and J by 2 bases, with 7 bases between the two germline ends. CDR3 length: 11 residues. The CDR3 spells CSVRTAYEQYF. DNA of the CDR3: TGCAGCGTTCGGACAGCCTACGAGCAGTACTTC.

This clonotype was picked up a small number of times. The chain couples TRBV5-1 to TRBJ1-4; D remains ambiguous. The CDR3 has 15 residues. Per the germline V gene, CDR1 is SGHRS and CDR2 is YFSETQ. The germline V and J ends were trimmed by 4 bases and 3 bases, with 13 bases remaining between them. The CDR3 reads CASSHTPEANEKLFF. CDR3 nucleotides: TGCGCCAGCAGCCACACCCCGGAGGCTAATGAAAAACTGTTTTTT.

This clonotype was seen repeatedly, ten times or more. The V call is TRBV3-1, the J call TRBJ2-5; 9 bases are shared with TRBD2. With V trimmed by 4 bases and J by 4 bases, 1 base remained unmatched. The CDR3 is made up of 13 amino acids. Germline CDR1 is LGHDT and CDR2 is YNNKEL (reference sequence). CDR3 sequence (DNA): TGTGCCAGCAGCCCGGGACTAGCAGAGACCCAGTACTTC. Its translation is CASSPGLAETQYF.

This clonotype was counted at least ten times. The chain is built from TRBV20-1 and TRBJ2-1; 7 nucleotides match TRBD1. CDR3 length equals 14 residues. Germline-derived CDR1 and CDR2 are DFQATT and SNEGSKA (reference sequence). Losses at the gene ends were 0 bases for V and 7 bases for J; bases not matched to a gene: 6. The CDR3 DNA reads as TGCAGTGCTAGAGAACGGACAGGAATAAATGAGCAGTTCTTC. Its protein is CSARERTGINEQFF.

The gene calls are TRBV5-5 and TRBJ2-3, with D perhaps TRBD1 (5 bases). Trimming shortened V by 2 bases and J by 4 bases, and 11 bases separated the two germline ends. CDR1 and CDR2 from the germline V gene are SGHKS and YYEKEE (reference sequence). The CDR3 consists of 14 residues. CDR3 in amino acids: CASSFGRAPDTQYF. The CDR3 DNA reads TGTGCCAGCAGCTTCGGCAGGGCTCCAGATACGCAGTATTTT.

The sample holds many counts of this clonotype. The V and J genes are TRBV2 and TRBJ2-2, with TRBD2 matching 9 bases. Per germline, CDR1 SNHLY and CDR2 FYNNEI. V lost 2 bases, J lost 2 bases, and 0 bases stayed unmatched. The CDR3 consists of 15 residues. For the CDR3, the DNA is TGTGCCAGCAGTGAACTAGCGGGAAACACCGGGGAGCTGTTTTTT. It is translated as CASSELAGNTGELFF.

This clonotype has only a few counts. The rearrangement uses TRBV5-1 and TRBJ2-1; the D gene is possibly TRBD2 (5 bases). The germline CDR1 and CDR2 sequences are SGHRS and YFSETQ. V was cut by 6 bases and J by 8 bases, with 18 bases left in between. The CDR3 runs 14 residues. The CDR3 loop reads CASNPLAGGHEQFF. In DNA, the CDR3 is TGCGCCAGCAACCCACTGGCGGGTGGGCATGAGCAGTTCTTC.

This clonotype appeared a few times. The J gene is TRBJ2-3, the V gene TRBV2; D gene ambiguous. V was cut by 7 bases and J by 1 base, with 9 bases left in between. The CDR3 spans 13 residues. Germline V gene sequence: CDR1 SNHLY, CDR2 FYNNEI. The CDR3 is CASKILGTDTQYF. The CDR3 DNA follows: TGTGCCAGCAAAATCTTGGGCACAGATACGCAGTATTTT.

Relative to its sample, this clonotype is large (0.1 to 1%). The chain combines TRBV27 with TRBJ2-5; 7 positions match TRBD2. CDR3 length: 14 amino acids. The V gene's germline CDR1 is MNHEY and CDR2 SMNVEV (reference sequence). V trimming: 5 bases; J trimming: 1 base; junction bases outside the gene matches: 4. CDR3 region: CASSPGTTQETQYF. DNA for the CDR3: TGTGCCAGCAGTCCCGGGACTACCCAAGAGACCCAGTACTTC.

This clonotype was counted only a few times. This chain uses TRBV20-1 with TRBJ2-1; tentatively, D is TRBD2 (6 bases). CDR1 is DFQATT and CDR2 is SNEGSKA in the germline V gene (reference sequence). This CDR3 has 14 residues. The V and J ends lost 2 bases and 6 bases respectively, with 14 bases between them. CDR3 amino acids: CSARNPGTGNEQFF. CDR3 coding DNA: TGCAGTGCTAGAAATCCCGGGACTGGCAATGAGCAGTTCTTC.

The rearrangement joins TRBV7-2 to TRBJ2-5; 13 bases agree with TRBD2. This CDR3 has 16 residues. Germline assignment: CDR1 SGHTA and CDR2 FQGNSA. The junction had 8 bases not matched to a gene; V was cut back by 5 bases and J by 5 bases. CDR3 in amino acids: CASSETSGRGYETQYF. CDR3 bases: TGTGCCAGCAGCGAAACTAGCGGGAGGGGTTATGAGACCCAGTACTTC. Full variable domain (outside the CDR3, taken from reference TRBV7-2 and TRBJ2-5): GAGVSQSPSNKVTEKGKDVELRCDPISGHTALYWYRQSLGQGLEFLIYFQGNSAPDKSGLPSDRFSAERTGGSVSTLTIQRTQQEDSAVYLCASSETSGRGYETQYFGPGTRLLVL.

This clonotype was picked up a small number of times. The chain is built from TRBV7-3 and TRBJ2-2; tentative D call: TRBD1 (6 bases). Trimming took off 1 base at V and 6 bases at J, with 9 bases between the two ends. The CDR3 length is 14 residues. Germline lookup yields CDR1 SGHTA and CDR2 FQGTGA. The CDR3 nucleotides read TGTGCCAGCAGCTTAAGGCCAGGGGCCGGGGAGCTGTTTTTT. Translation gives CASSLRPGAGELFF.

The V and J genes are TRBV6-5 and TRBJ1-5; D gene ambiguous. Germline V lookup: CDR1 MNHEY, CDR2 SVGAGI. The CDR3 is made up of 14 amino acids. V gave up 4 bases and J gave up 2 bases, with 9 bases separating them. The CDR3 is CASSSRLGNQPQHF. The CDR3 nucleotides read TGTGCCAGCAGTTCCAGGTTGGGCAATCAGCCCCAGCATTTT.

The chain has TRBV24-1 and TRBJ2-7; TRBD2 is a possible D gene (5 bases). V was shortened by 8 bases and J by 1 base, with 20 bases between the two germline ends. Looked up from germline, CDR1 is KGHDR and CDR2 is SFDVKD. This CDR3 spans 16 amino acids. The CDR3 loop is CATTHTKEVGSYEQYF. CDR3 DNA: TGTGCCACCACCCACACAAAGGAGGTTGGGTCCTACGAGCAGTACTTC.

This clonotype has a handful of counts. The rearrangement links TRBV12-3 or TRBV12-4 to TRBJ1-6; D is unclear. The CDR3 covers 16 residues. Trimming pared 6 bases from V and 7 bases from J, leaving 19 bases between. The CDR3 region has the DNA TGTGCCAGCAGCGGATCATGGACTGGTGAAAATTCACCCCTCCACTTT. This codes for CASSGSWTGENSPLHF.

CDR3 bases: TGTGCCAGCAGCTTTGGGACTAGCGCCCATGAGCAGTTCTTC. Translated, it gives CASSFGTSAHEQFF. This rearrangement joins TRBV7-2 to TRBJ2-1, with 10 bases lining up with TRBD2. CDR3 size: 14 residues. Germline V CDR1 and CDR2: SGHTA, FQGNSA. V dropped 3 bases and J dropped 8; count of bases not matched to a gene: 4.

The chain has TRBV3-1 and TRBJ2-3; maybe TRBD1 (5 bases). V lost 8 bases and J lost 0, with 12 bases in between. Looked up from germline, CDR1 is LGHDT and CDR2 is YNNKEL (reference sequence). The CDR3 spans 14 residues. In DNA, the CDR3 is TGTGCCAGCGGGGCGAAGGGTAGCACAGATACGCAGTATTTT. Its protein product is CASGAKGSTDTQYF.

The chain couples TRBV29-1 to TRBJ1-2; 8 nucleotides line up with TRBD1. The CDR3 runs to 11 residues. The V segment lost 6 bases and the J segment 8 bases; nucleotides outside the gene matches: 5. Germline V CDR1 and CDR2: SQVTM, ANQGSEA. CDR3: CSVITGGGYTF. DNA of the CDR3: TGCAGCGTGATTACAGGGGGGGGCTACACCTTC.

The chain employs TRBV5-4 and TRBJ1-4; 7 nucleotides align to TRBD1. The J segment lost 7 bases and the V segment lost 0 bases, leaving 3 bases of the junction unmatched. The CDR3 loop spans 14 amino acids. Germline CDR1 and CDR2: SGHNT and YYREEE (reference sequence). In nucleotides, the CDR3 is TGTGCCAGCAGCTTGGACAGGGGAAGTGAAAAACTGTTTTTT. This translates into CASSLDRGSEKLFF.

This chain joins TRBV4-3 and TRBJ2-2; perhaps TRBD2 as D (6 bases). In germline, CDR1 is LGHNA, CDR2 YSLEER. V was shortened by 3 bases and J by 4 bases, with 9 bases between the two germline ends. This CDR3 spans 14 amino acids. CDR3 sequence (DNA): TGCGCCAGCAGCCACTCGCGGGGCACCGGGGAGCTGTTTTTT. Translated, it gives CASSHSRGTGELFF.

Many counts were recorded for this clonotype. The germline gene is not matched at one end of the junction; a read error may be the cause. V is TRBV5-1 and J is TRBJ1-2; TRBD1 aligns across 8 bases. This CDR3 contains 14 residues. The germline V gene encodes CDR1 SGHRS and CDR2 YFSETQ. Here the CDR3 DNA reads TGTGCCAGCAGCTTAGGACAGGGAGGTTATGGCTACACCTTC. Translating it yields CASSLGQGGYGYTF.

The sample holds many counts of this clonotype. The chain recombines TRBV20-1 with TRBJ2-7, with D maybe TRBD1 (6 bases). The CDR3 covers 13 residues. Germline assignment: CDR1 DFQATT and CDR2 SNEGSKA (reference sequence). The V and J ends lost 3 bases and 3 bases respectively, with 12 bases between them. The CDR3 DNA reads as TGCAGTGCTAGCTCTCAGGGGATCTACGAGCAGTACTTC. Protein product: CSASSQGIYEQYF.

This chain connects TRBV11-2 to TRBJ2-1, with 12 bases identical to TRBD2. The V gene end was trimmed by 2 bases and the J gene end by 3 bases; junction bases not matched to a gene: 5. This CDR3 is 17 amino acids long. Per germline, CDR1 SGHAT and CDR2 FQNNGV. The CDR3 DNA sequence: TGTGCCAGCAGCTTACGGAGGGGACTAGCGGGCTACAATGAGCAGTTCTTC. Translating gives CASSLRRGLAGYNEQFF.

This sequence joins TRBV5-1 and TRBJ2-7; the match to TRBD1 covers 9 bases. CDR3 size: 14 residues. CDR1 and CDR2 from the germline V gene are SGHRS and YFSETQ. The V gene end was trimmed by 4 bases and the J gene end by 4 bases; junction bases not matched to a gene: 6. The CDR3 loop reads CASSAGQGGYEQYF. The DNA for the CDR3 is TGCGCCAGCAGCGCGGGACAGGGAGGGTACGAGCAGTACTTC. Based on the CDR3 plus reference TRBV5-1 and TRBJ2-7, the full variable domain is KAGVTQTPRYLIKTRGQQVTLSCSPISGHRSVSWYQQTPGQGLQFLFEYFSETQRNKGNFPGRFSGRQFSNSRSEMNVSTLELGDSALYLCASSAGQGGYEQYFGPGTRLTVT.

This clonotype was found many times. This sequence joins TRBV4-1 and TRBJ2-7; possibly TRBD2 for D (5 bases). The CDR3 has 13 residues. Trimming removed 1 base from V and 5 bases from J, with 9 bases in between. The germline V gene has CDR1 MGHRA and CDR2 YSYEKL. The CDR3 nucleotides are TGCGCCAGCAGCCAAGCGTCCGGGGACGAGCAGTACTTC. Protein product: CASSQASGDEQYF.